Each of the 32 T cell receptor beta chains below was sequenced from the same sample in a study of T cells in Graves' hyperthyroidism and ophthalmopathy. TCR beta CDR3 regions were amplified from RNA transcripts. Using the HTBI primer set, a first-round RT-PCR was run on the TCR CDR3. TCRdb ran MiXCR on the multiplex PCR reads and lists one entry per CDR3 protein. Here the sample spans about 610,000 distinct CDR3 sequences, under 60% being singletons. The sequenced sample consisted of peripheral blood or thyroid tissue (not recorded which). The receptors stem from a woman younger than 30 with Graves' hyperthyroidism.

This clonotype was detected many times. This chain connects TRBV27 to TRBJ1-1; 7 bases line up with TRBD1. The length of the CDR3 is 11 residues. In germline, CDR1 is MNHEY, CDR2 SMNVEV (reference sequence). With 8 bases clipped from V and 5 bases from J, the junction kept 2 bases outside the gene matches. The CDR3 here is CASYRGTEAFF. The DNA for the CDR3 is TGTGCCAGCTACAGGGGAACTGAAGCTTTCTTT.

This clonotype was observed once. CDR3 protein: CASSSAGAPVGNTIYF. The CDR3 DNA follows: TGTGCCAGCAGCAGCGCGGGAGCCCCCGTTGGAAACACCATATATTTT. This chain joins TRBV7-2 and TRBJ1-3; D not certain. Germline assignment: CDR1 SGHTA and CDR2 FQGNSA. Trimming took 5 bases from V and 3 from J, leaving 17 bases between them. This CDR3 region has 16 residues.

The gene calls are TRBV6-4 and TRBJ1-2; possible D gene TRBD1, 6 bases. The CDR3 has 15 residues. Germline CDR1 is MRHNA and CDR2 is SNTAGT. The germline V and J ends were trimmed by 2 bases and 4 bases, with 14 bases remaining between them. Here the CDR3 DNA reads TGTGCCAGCAGTGACGGGGGTGGAGGGGGCTATGGCTACACCTTC. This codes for CASSDGGGGGYGYTF.

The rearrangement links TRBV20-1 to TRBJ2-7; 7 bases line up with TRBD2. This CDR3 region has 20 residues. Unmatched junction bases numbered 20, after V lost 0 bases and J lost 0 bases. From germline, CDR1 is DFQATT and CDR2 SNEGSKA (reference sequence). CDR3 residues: CSARDALSPGTGGFSYEQYF. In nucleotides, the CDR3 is TGCAGTGCTAGAGATGCCCTAAGCCCAGGGACGGGGGGTTTCTCCTACGAGCAGTACTTC.

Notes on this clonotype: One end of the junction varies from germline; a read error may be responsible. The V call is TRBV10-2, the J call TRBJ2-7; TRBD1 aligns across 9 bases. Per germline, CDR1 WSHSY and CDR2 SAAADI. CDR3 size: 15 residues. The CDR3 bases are TGTGCCAGCAGCCCCGGGACAGGGTCAACCTACGAGCGGTACTTC. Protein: CASSPGTGSTYERYF.

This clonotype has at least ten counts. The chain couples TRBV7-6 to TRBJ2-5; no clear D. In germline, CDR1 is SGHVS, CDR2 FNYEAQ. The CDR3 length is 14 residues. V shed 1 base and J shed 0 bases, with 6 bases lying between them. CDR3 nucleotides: TGTGCCAGCAGCTTAGAATGGGACCAAGAGACCCAGTACTTC. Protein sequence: CASSLEWDQETQYF. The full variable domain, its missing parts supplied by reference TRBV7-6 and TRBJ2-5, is GAGVSQSPRYKVTKRGQDVALRCDPISGHVSLYWYRQALGQGPEFLTYFNYEAQQDKSGLPNDRFSAERPEGSISTLTIQRTEQRDSAMYRCASSLEWDQETQYFGPGTRLLVL.

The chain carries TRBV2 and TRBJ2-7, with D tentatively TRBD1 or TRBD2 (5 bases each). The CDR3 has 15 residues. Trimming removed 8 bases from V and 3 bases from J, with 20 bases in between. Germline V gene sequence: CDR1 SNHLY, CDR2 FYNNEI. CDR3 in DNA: TGTGCCAGCGTGGTACCACCGGGACGGAACTACGAGCAGTACTTC. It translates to CASVVPPGRNYEQYF. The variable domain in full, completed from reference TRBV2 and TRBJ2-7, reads EPEVTQTPSHQVTQMGQEVILRCVPISNHLYFYWYRQILGQKVEFLVSFYNNEISEKSEIFDDQFSVERPDGSNFTLKIRSTKLEDSAMYFCASVVPPGRNYEQYFGPGTRLTVT.

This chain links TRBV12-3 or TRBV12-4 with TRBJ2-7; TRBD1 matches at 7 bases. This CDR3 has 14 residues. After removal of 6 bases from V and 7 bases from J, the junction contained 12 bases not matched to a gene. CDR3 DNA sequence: TGTGCCAGCAGGATCTACAGGGGAACCGGGGAGCAGTACTTC. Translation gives CASRIYRGTGEQYF.

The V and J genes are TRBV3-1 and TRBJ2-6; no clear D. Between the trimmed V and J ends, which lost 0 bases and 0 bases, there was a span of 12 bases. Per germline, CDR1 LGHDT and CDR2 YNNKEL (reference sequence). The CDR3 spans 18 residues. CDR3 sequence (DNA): TGTGCCAGCAGCCAAGACCGTCCCGAATACTCTGGGGCCAACGTCCTGACTTTC. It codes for CASSQDRPEYSGANVLTF. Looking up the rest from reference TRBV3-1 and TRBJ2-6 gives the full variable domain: DTAVSQTPKYLVTQMGNDKSIKCEQNLGHDTMYWYKQDSKKFLKIMFSYNNKELIINETVPNRFSPKSPDKAHLNLHINSLELGDSAVYFCASSQDRPEYSGANVLTFGAGSRLTVL.

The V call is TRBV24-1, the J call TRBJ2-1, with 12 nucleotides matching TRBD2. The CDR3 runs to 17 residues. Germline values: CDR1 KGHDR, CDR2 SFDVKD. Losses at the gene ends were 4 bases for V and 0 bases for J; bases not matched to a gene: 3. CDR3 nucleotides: TGTGCCACCAGTGAGGGACTAGCGGGCTACTCCTACAATGAGCAGTTCTTC. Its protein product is CATSEGLAGYSYNEQFF.

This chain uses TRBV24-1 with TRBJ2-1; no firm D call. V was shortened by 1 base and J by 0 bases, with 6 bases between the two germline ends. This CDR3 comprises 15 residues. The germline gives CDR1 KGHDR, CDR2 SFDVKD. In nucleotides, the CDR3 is TGTGCCACCAGTGATTTCGACGGCTCCTACAATGAGCAGTTCTTC. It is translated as CATSDFDGSYNEQFF.

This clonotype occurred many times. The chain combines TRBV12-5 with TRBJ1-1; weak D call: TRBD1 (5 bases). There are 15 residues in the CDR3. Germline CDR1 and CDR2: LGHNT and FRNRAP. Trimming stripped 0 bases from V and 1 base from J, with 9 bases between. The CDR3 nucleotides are TGTGCTAGTGGTTTGGTGGGCAGGGCGAACACTGAAGCTTTCTTT. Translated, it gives CASGLVGRANTEAFF.

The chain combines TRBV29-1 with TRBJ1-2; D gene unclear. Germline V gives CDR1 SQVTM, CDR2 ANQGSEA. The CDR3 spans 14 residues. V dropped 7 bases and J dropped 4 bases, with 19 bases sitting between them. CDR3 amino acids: CSADTQMDFYGYTF. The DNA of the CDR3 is TGCAGCGCCGACACCCAAATGGACTTCTATGGCTACACCTTC. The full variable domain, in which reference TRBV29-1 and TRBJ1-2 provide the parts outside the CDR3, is SAVISQKPSRDICQRGTSLTIQCQVDSQVTMMFWYRQQPGQSLTLIATANQGSEATYESGFVIDKFPISRPNLTFSTLTVSNMSPEDSSIYLCSADTQMDFYGYTFGSGTRLTVV.

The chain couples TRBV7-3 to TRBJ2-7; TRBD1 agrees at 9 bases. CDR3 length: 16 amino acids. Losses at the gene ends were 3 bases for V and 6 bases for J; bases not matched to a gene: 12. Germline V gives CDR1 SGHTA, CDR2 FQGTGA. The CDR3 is CASSLDRGPFLGEQYF. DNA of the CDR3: TGTGCCAGCAGCTTGGACAGGGGACCTTTCCTGGGCGAGCAGTACTTC.

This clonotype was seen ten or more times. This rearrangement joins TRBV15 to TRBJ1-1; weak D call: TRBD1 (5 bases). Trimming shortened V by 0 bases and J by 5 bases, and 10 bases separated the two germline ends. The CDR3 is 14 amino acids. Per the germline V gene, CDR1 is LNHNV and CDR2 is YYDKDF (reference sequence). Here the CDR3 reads CATSRDLGGTEAFF. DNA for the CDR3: TGTGCCACCAGCAGAGATCTGGGGGGGACTGAAGCTTTCTTT.

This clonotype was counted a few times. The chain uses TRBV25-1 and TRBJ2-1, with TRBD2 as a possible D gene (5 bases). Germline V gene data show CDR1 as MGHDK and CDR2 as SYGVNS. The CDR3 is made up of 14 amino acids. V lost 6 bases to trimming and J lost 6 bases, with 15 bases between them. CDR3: CASRGNTGSNEQFF. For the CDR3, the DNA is TGTGCCAGCAGGGGGAACACGGGGAGCAATGAGCAGTTCTTC.

CDR3 DNA sequence: TGCGCCAGCAGCCAATACACGCACAGCGGAAACACCATATATTTT. Its protein is CASSQYTHSGNTIYF. The gene calls are TRBV4-1 and TRBJ1-3; D remains unclear. Trimming stripped 2 bases from V and 4 bases from J, with 12 bases between. This CDR3 has 15 residues. The germline gives CDR1 MGHRA, CDR2 YSYEKL.

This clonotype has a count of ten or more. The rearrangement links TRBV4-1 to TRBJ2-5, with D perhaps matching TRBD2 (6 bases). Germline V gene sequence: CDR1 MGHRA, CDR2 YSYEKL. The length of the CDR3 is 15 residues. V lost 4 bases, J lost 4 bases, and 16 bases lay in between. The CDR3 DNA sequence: TGCGCCAGCAGCCCTAGTCAGGTGGAGGGAGAGACCCAGTACTTC. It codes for CASSPSQVEGETQYF.

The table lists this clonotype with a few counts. Here the CDR3 reads CSAREDVGLVFNEQFF. The CDR3 nucleotides read TGCAGTGCTAGAGAGGACGTGGGACTAGTATTTAATGAGCAGTTCTTC. The chain couples TRBV20-1 to TRBJ2-1; 8 bases line up with TRBD2. This CDR3 region has 16 residues. Losses at the gene ends were 0 bases for V and 7 bases for J; bases not matched to a gene: 11. Germline V CDR1 and CDR2: DFQATT, SNEGSKA (reference sequence).

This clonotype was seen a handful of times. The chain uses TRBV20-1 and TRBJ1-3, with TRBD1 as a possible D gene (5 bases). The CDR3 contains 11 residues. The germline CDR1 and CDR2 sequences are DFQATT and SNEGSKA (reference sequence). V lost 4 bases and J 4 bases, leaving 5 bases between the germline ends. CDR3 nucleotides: TGCAGTGCTAAGGGGGGAAACACCATATATTTT. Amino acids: CSAKGGNTIYF.

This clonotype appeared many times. The CDR3 loop reads CASSIDLVGTRGTEAFF. CDR3 sequence (DNA): TGTGCCAGTAGTATAGATCTCGTGGGAACGCGGGGCACTGAAGCTTTCTTT. This chain joins TRBV19 and TRBJ1-1; D not resolved. The CDR3 is 17 amino acids. CDR1 and CDR2 (germline): LNHDA, SQIVND (reference sequence). Trimming removed 0 bases at V and 4 bases at J, with 18 bases between.

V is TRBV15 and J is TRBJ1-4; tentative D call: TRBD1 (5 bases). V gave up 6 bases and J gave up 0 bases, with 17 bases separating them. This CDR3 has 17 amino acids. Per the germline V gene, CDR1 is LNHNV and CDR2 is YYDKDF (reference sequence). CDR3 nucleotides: TGTGCCACCAGAGGGGCCCTAGACACAGCAACTAATGAAAAACTGTTTTTT. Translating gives CATRGALDTATNEKLFF.

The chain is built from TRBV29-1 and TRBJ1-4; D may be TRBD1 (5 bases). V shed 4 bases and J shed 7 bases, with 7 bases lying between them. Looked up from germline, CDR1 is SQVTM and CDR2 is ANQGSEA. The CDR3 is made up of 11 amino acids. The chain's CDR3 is CSVGGGEKLFF. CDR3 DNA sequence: TGCAGCGTTGGGGGGGGTGAAAAACTGTTTTTT.

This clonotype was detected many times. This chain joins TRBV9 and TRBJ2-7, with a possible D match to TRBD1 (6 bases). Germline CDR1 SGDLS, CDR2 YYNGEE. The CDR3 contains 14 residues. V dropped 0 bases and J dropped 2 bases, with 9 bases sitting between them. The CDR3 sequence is CASSVGQAPYEQYF. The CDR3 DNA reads TGTGCCAGCAGCGTAGGACAGGCGCCCTACGAGCAGTACTTC.

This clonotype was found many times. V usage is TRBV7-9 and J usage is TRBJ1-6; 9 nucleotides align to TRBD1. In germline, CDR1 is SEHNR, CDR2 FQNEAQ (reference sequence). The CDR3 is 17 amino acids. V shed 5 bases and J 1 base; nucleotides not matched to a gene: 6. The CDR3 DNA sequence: TGTGCCAGCAGCCCGGACAGGGGAAGATCCTATAATTCACCCCTCCACTTT. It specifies CASSPDRGRSYNSPLHF.

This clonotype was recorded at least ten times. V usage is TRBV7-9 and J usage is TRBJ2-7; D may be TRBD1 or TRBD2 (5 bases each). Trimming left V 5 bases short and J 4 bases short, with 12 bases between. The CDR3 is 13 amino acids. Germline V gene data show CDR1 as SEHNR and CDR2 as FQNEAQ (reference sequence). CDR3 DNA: TGTGCCAGCAGCCCGGGATCAGGGTACGAGCAGTACTTC. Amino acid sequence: CASSPGSGYEQYF.

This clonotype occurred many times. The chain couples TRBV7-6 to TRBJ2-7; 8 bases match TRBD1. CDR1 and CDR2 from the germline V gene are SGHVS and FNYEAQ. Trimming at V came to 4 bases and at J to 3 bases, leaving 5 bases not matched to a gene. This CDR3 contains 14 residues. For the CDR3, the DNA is TGTGCCAGCAGCTCCCGACAGGGGATCTACGAGCAGTACTTC. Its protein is CASSSRQGIYEQYF.

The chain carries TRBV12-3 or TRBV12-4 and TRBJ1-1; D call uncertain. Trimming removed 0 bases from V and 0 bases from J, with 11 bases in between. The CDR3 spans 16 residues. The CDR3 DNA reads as TGTGCCAGCAGTTTAGCGGGTCGGGGATTGAACACTGAAGCTTTCTTT. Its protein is CASSLAGRGLNTEAFF.

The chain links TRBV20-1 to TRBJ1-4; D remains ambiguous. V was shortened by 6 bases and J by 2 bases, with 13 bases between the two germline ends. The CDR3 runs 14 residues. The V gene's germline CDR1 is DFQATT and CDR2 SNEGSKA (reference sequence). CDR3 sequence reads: CSARSGSTNEKLFF. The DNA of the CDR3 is TGCAGTGCCAGGAGTGGGTCTACTAATGAAAAACTGTTTTTT.

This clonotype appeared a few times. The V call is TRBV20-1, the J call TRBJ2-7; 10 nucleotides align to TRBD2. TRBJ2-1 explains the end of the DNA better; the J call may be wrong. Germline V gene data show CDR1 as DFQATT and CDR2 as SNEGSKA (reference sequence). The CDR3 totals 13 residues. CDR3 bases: TGCAGTGCTAGAGATCTAGCGGGAGTTGAGCAGTTCTTC. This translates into CSARDLAGVEQFF.

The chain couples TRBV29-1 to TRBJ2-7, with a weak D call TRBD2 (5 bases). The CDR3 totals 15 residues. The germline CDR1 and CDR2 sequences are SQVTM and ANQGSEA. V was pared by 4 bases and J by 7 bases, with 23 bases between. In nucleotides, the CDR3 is TGCAGCGTTGGACGGACTGATAAATCCTACAATGAGCAGTACTTC. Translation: CSVGRTDKSYNEQYF.

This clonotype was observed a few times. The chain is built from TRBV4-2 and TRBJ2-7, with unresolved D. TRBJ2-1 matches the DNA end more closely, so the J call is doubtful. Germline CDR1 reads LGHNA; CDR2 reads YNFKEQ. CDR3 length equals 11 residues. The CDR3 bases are TGTGCCAGCAGGGAACAGAATGAGCAGTTCTTC. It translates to CASREQNEQFF.